Sequencing of this T cell receptor (beta chain) was carried out in a study of molecular identifiers for immune sequencing clone quantification (dated by TCRdb to about 2018). About the investigation overall: In a replicate experiment, RNA from roughly 20,000 or 100,000 naive CD8 T cells was split into five aliquots, four of which were sequenced. The study was a methods study using CD8 T cells to benchmark molecular-identifier clustering-based TCR repertoire sequencing (MIDCIRS) and TCR RNA copy counting. General findings and caveats noted by the study authors: The sizes of highly expanded clones could end up underestimated when identical TCR molecules share a barcode. The naive libraries included spiked-in Jurkat TCR RNA (roughly eleven copies' worth), and this Jurkat TCR RNA is not part of the donor repertoire. Clones above 20 RNA copies held over 97% of molecules in CMV-specific effector cells but under 1% in naive cells. Even against a background of about a million naive CD8 T cells, spiked-in Jurkat TCR RNA amounting to a single cell's worth was reported to be detectable. Modeling indicated around 3.2 TCR RNA copies recovered per cell, compared with roughly 9.7 by digital PCR, which implies a capture efficiency of approximately 30%. When barcode sub-clustering was left out, chimeric consensus sequences inflated TCR diversity, with chimeras reaching as high as 47%.

Libraries were built with PCR. Sequencing used an Illumina HiSeq 4000. Bulk TCR libraries were made following a previously described method, with the TCR primers given in Table S5. Purification of total RNA was performed with the Qiagen AllPrep DNA/RNA kit. Before analysis, reads from multiple sequencing runs of the same library were pooled. Per the source publication's procedure: Reads were retained only if the reads had an exact TCR constant sequence, and the retained reads were trimmed to 150 nt and grouped according to their 12-nt molecular barcodes. Reads inside each barcode group were sub-clustered using a 15% Levenshtein threshold, and a quality-weighted consensus sequence was constructed for each RNA molecule. Non-functional sequences were discarded, and so were lower-count sequences lying one edit away from another sequence. Based on a fit of two negative binomial distributions, barcode sub-clusters having less than 20% of the maximum read count were discarded. TCRdb reran the public reads through fastp at Q25 and MiXCR, keeping productive beta chains. Each entry merges the rows of one CDR3 protein and shows their most common DNA and genes. V and J calls and clone size were set by TCRdb, not the authors. For this sample the table gives 50,000 to 75,000 distinct CDR3 sequences, of which under 20% were detected only once. The ten most abundant clones make up more than 1.4% of the sample.

From its cysteine to its phenylalanine, the CDR3 spans 19 amino acids. Only the CDR3 portion is preserved as DNA: 57 bases, with reading frame beginning at the first base. At the junction V is shortened by 4 bases and J by 0 bases, with 23 bases in between. CDR1 and CDR2 (SNHLY, FYNNEI) derive from the germline V gene. Naive CD8 T cell libraries were made from around 20,000 to 1,000,000 sorted cells using 10%, 30% or 50% of purified RNA. Naive CD8 T cells, defined as CD8+CD4-CCR7+CD45RA+, were FACS-sorted into RLT Plus buffer on a BD FACSAria II. Detection sensitivity was tested by spiking Jurkat RNA equal to roughly ten TCR copies' worth into samples containing roughly 17,000-1,100,000 naive CD8 T cells. CD8 T cells were enriched with RosetteSep CD8+ T Cell Enrichment Cocktail and Ficoll-Paque, followed by ACK red cell lysis. This clonotype was seen ten or more times. No cognate antigen has been identified for it. No much larger clone is present one base from it, and per-base qualities are unavailable.

The TCR was taken from a human donor in good health. Some libraries in this study had Jurkat cell RNA spiked in. The chain couples TRBV2 to TRBJ2-3; matching of 6 bases hints at TRBD2 as the D gene. The sample comprised naive CD8+ T cells from blood, with Jurkat cell RNA spiked in. The cell subset or site label, as the study defines it: FACS-sorted CD8+CD4-CCR7+CD45RA+ naive T cells. The DNA is TGTGCCAGCAGTGTGGATCGGGAGACCTCTCTGTCTAGCACAGATACGCAGTATTTT. This is translated as CASSVDRETSLSSTDTQYF.